These T cell receptor beta chains were read from a single sample in a study of Graves' ophthalmopathy and Graves' hyperthyroidism. TCRdb independently ran MiXCR on the multiplex PCR reads; one entry per CDR3 protein. The data show about 1.2 million distinct CDR3 sequences, with about two fifths seen just once and approximately 12% held by the top ten. The sample comprised peripheral blood or thyroid tissue (not recorded which). The receptors originated from an adult man with Graves' hyperthyroidism. CDR3s include the opening cysteine and the closing phenylalanine or tryptophan. Each record gives: D gene, J gene, CDR3 length, V gene, clone size, CDR3 protein, CDR3 DNA. The D gene is left open where the match is weak. Clone size, where shown, is once, few, many, or a class for clones that have expanded.

D: -
J: TRBJ1-1
length: 14
V: TRBV29-1
size: -
CDR3: CSVAREVGNTEAFF
DNA: TGCAGCGTAGCCCGGGAGGTGGGAAACACTGAAGCTTTCTTT

D: TRBD1
J: TRBJ2-7
length: 14
V: TRBV9
size: many
CDR3: CASSPGQVSYEQYF
DNA: TGTGCCAGCAGCCCAGGACAGGTATCCTACGAGCAGTACTTC

D: -
J: TRBJ2-7
length: 14
V: TRBV5-6
size: -
CDR3: CASSLADSPYEQYF
DNA: TGTGCCAGCAGCTTGGCCGACAGCCCCTACGAGCAGTACTTC

D: -
J: TRBJ1-3
length: 13
V: TRBV7-2
size: many
CDR3: CASSPYRGNTIYF
DNA: TGTGCCAGCAGCCCATACAGGGGAAACACCATATATTTT

D: -
J: TRBJ1-6
length: 14
V: TRBV7-2
size: once
CDR3: CASRSGAGNSPLHF
DNA: TGTGCCAGCAGGTCTGGGGCGGGGAATTCACCCCTCCACTTT

D: TRBD2
J: TRBJ2-2
length: 16
V: TRBV7-3
size: -
CDR3: CASSQTGLAGAGELFF
DNA: TGTGCCAGCAGCCAGACGGGACTAGCGGGAGCCGGGGAGCTGTTTTTT

D: TRBD2
J: TRBJ2-2
length: 15
V: TRBV19
size: few
CDR3: CASTGLAGPTGELFF
DNA: TGTGCCAGTACCGGACTAGCGGGACCCACCGGGGAGCTGTTTTTT

D: -
J: TRBJ1-1
length: 13
V: TRBV6-5
size: many
CDR3: CASSPIRGSEAFF
DNA: TGTGCCAGCAGTCCGATCAGAGGATCCGAAGCTTTCTTT

D: -
J: TRBJ2-5
length: 15
V: TRBV2
size: -
CDR3: CASSGGRGPWQPQYF
DNA: TGTGCCAGCAGTGGGGGCAGGGGCCCATGGCAGCCCCAGTACTTC

D: -
J: TRBJ2-2
length: 15
V: TRBV7-2
size: -
CDR3: CASSRRWMILRELFF
DNA: TGTGCCAGCAGCCGACGGTGGATGATTCTACGGGAGCTGTTTTTT

D: -
J: TRBJ2-7
length: 16
V: TRBV27
size: -
CDR3: CASSEGPPVGSYEQYF
DNA: TGTGCCAGCTCCGAGGGGCCTCCGGTCGGATCCTACGAGCAGTACTTC

D: -
J: TRBJ2-5
length: 14
V: TRBV6-6
size: many
CDR3: CASSYVSGEETQYF
DNA: TGTGCCAGCAGTTACGTGTCAGGTGAAGAGACCCAGTACTTC

D: -
J: TRBJ1-1
length: 16
V: TRBV5-1
size: many
CDR3: CASSFIEASPNTEAFF
DNA: TGCGCCAGCAGCTTTATCGAGGCCAGCCCGAACACTGAAGCTTTCTTT

D: TRBD2
J: TRBJ2-7
length: 15
V: TRBV12-3/TRBV12-4
size: few
CDR3: CASSFGGRERDEQYF
DNA: TGTGCCAGCAGTTTCGGCGGGAGGGAGCGCGACGAGCAGTACTTC

D: TRBD2
J: TRBJ2-7
length: 15
V: TRBV7-2
size: -
CDR3: CASSLVGRGGYEQYF
DNA: TGTGCCAGCAGCTTAGTGGGACGGGGGGGTTACGAGCAGTACTTC

D: TRBD1
J: TRBJ2-5
length: 13
V: TRBV7-9
size: -
CDR3: CASRGQGARAQYF
DNA: TGTGCCAGCAGGGGACAGGGGGCTAGGGCCCAGTACTTC

D: -
J: TRBJ2-7
length: 14
V: TRBV7-6
size: many
CDR3: CASSPKQLGNEQYF
DNA: TGTGCCAGCAGCCCCAAGCAATTAGGGAACGAGCAGTACTTC

D: TRBD1
J: TRBJ1-1
length: 17
V: TRBV20-1
size: -
CDR3: CSARGDRARLMNTEAFF
DNA: TGCAGTGCTAGGGGGGACAGGGCCCGTCTCATGAACACTGAAGCTTTCTTT

D: -
J: TRBJ1-2
length: 13
V: TRBV19
size: many
CDR3: CASSIAGTNGYTF
DNA: TGTGCCAGTAGTATAGCAGGGACCAATGGCTACACCTTC

D: TRBD2
J: TRBJ2-5
length: 17
V: TRBV5-8
size: many
CDR3: CASSLVLASGQQETQYF
DNA: TGTGCCAGCAGCTTGGTATTAGCTAGCGGACAACAAGAGACCCAGTACTTC

D: -
J: TRBJ2-7
length: 16
V: TRBV7-9
size: -
CDR3: CASSDGAGLAGTEQYF
DNA: TGTGCCAGCAGCGACGGCGCGGGTTTGGCAGGGACCGAGCAGTACTTC

D: -
J: TRBJ1-5
length: 16
V: TRBV15
size: -
CDR3: CATGNGAGVSNQPQHF
DNA: TGTGCCACCGGGAACGGGGCAGGGGTTAGCAATCAGCCCCAGCATTTT

D: -
J: TRBJ2-5
length: 15
V: TRBV7-7
size: -
CDR3: CASSPGQEYQETQYF
DNA: TGTGCCAGCAGCCCGGGACAAGAGTACCAAGAGACCCAGTACTTC

D: -
J: TRBJ2-2
length: 16
V: TRBV7-8
size: few
CDR3: CASSSTRLVWAGELFF
DNA: TGTGCCAGCAGCTCAACGAGACTAGTTTGGGCCGGGGAGCTGTTTTTT

D: -
J: TRBJ1-2
length: 18
V: TRBV15
size: -
CDR3: CATSRDGFRTDLLAGYTF
DNA: TGTGCCACCAGCAGAGATGGCTTTAGGACAGACCTATTGGCCGGCTACACCTTC

D: -
J: TRBJ2-7
length: 14
V: TRBV9
size: many
CDR3: CASSVAGAMGEQYF
DNA: TGTGCCAGCAGCGTAGCGGGAGCTATGGGTGAGCAGTACTTC

D: -
J: TRBJ1-1
length: 16
V: TRBV10-3
size: -
CDR3: CATWGRVYSMNTEAFF
DNA: TGTGCCACGTGGGGCAGGGTGTACAGCATGAACACTGAAGCTTTCTTT

D: TRBD2
J: TRBJ2-7
length: 19
V: TRBV12-3/TRBV12-4
size: -
CDR3: CASSLALRLAGGNPYEQYF
DNA: TGTGCCAGCAGTTTAGCGCTGAGACTAGCGGGAGGAAATCCCTACGAGCAGTACTTC

D: TRBD1
J: TRBJ1-6
length: 14
V: TRBV7-2
size: -
CDR3: CASSNPGQGTPLHF
DNA: TGTGCCAGCAGCAACCCAGGACAGGGGACACCCCTCCACTTT

D: -
J: TRBJ1-4
length: 15
V: TRBV5-5
size: many
CDR3: CASSSPGSSGEKLFF
DNA: TGTGCCAGCAGCTCCCCAGGGAGTTCGGGGGAAAAACTGTTTTTT

D: -
J: TRBJ1-6
length: 16
V: TRBV10-3
size: -
CDR3: CAISYPIQGTASPLHF
DNA: TGTGCCATCAGTTACCCCATACAGGGTACTGCGTCACCCCTCCACTTT

D: -
J: TRBJ2-5
length: 13
V: TRBV10-3
size: many
CDR3: CAIRRQGQETQYF
DNA: TGTGCCATCAGGAGGCAGGGACAAGAGACCCAGTACTTC

D: -
J: TRBJ2-7
length: 12
V: TRBV25-1
size: many
CDR3: CASSISAYEQYF
DNA: TGTGCCAGCAGTATTTCCGCCTACGAGCAGTACTTC

D: TRBD1
J: TRBJ2-5
length: 14
V: TRBV5-6
size: -
CDR3: CASSETGLSGTQYF
DNA: TGTGCCAGCAGCGAGACAGGGTTATCTGGGACCCAGTACTTC

D: -
J: TRBJ1-4
length: 14
V: TRBV7-8
size: -
CDR3: CASSPDSGNEKLFF
DNA: TGTGCCAGCAGCCCGGACTCTGGAAATGAAAAACTGTTTTTT

D: -
J: TRBJ2-6
length: 14
V: TRBV29-1
size: -
CDR3: CSVIRDTGANVLTF
DNA: TGCAGCGTTATTCGGGACACTGGGGCCAACGTCCTGACTTTC

D: -
J: TRBJ1-3
length: 14
V: TRBV29-1
size: once
CDR3: CSPTGPSSGNTIYF
DNA: TGCAGCCCAACCGGACCGAGCTCTGGAAACACCATATATTTT

D: -
J: TRBJ2-5
length: 15
V: TRBV7-3
size: -
CDR3: CASSLQAGARETQYF
DNA: TGTGCCAGCAGCCTACAGGCAGGGGCCCGAGAGACCCAGTACTTC

D: TRBD2
J: TRBJ2-2
length: 15
V: TRBV19
size: many
CDR3: CASSIIGRHTGELFF
DNA: TGTGCCAGTAGTATAATCGGGAGGCACACCGGGGAGCTGTTTTTT

D: TRBD1
J: TRBJ2-7
length: 13
V: TRBV19
size: many
CDR3: CASSGGTGTEQYF
DNA: TGTGCCAGTAGTGGCGGGACAGGCACCGAGCAGTACTTC